This T cell receptor (beta chain) was captured by sequencing in a study of blood T cells in healthy people across ages. V shed 6 bases, J shed 10 bases, and the junction held 14 bases outside the gene matches. This CDR3 spans 16 amino acids. From germline, CDR1 is SGHTA and CDR2 FQGNSA. Then a second PCR, running roughly 7 to 11 cycles, was carried out with a sample-barcoded 5' primer and a J-beta primer mix. One entry per CDR3 protein, called by TCRdb with MiXCR from the 5' RACE reads. The sample includes about 400,000 distinct CDR3 sequences, 45% to 65% of them seen just once. The sample comprised blood. V and J are TRBV7-2 and TRBJ2-1; 11 nucleotides align to TRBD1. The TCR sequence derives from a man between 60 and 75 years old in good health. The CDR3 spells CASSTGGTGGAGEQFF. CDR3 DNA sequence: TGTGCCAGCAGTACAGGTGGGACAGGGGGTGCGGGGGAGCAGTTCTTC.